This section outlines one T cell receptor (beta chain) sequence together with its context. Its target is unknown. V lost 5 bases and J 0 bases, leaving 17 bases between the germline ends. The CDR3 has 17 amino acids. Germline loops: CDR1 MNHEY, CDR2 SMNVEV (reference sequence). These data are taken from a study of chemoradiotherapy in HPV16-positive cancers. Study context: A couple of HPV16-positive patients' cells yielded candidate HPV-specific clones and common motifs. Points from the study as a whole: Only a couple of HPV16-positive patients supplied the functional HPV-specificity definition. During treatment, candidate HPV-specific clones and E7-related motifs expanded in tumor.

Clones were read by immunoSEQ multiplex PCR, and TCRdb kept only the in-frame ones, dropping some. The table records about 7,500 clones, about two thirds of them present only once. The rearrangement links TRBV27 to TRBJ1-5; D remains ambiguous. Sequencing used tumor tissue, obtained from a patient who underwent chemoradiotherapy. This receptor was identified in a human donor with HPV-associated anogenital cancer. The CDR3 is CASSPKTPDYSNQPQHF. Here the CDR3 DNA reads TGTGCCAGCAGTCCCAAGACCCCAGACTATAGCAATCAGCCCCAGCATTTT.